A single sample gave rise to the 19 T cell receptor beta chains below, sequenced in a study of regulatory T cells in long-lasting Graves disease. The time point here: persistent/refractory GD, antithyroid drugs over 5 years with positive TRAb. The TCR library was prepared using RNA isolated from PBMCs. Through Arm-PCR of CDR3 regions and iRepertoire HTBI primers, TCR beta libraries were built. Using its own MiXCR run on the multiplex PCR reads, TCRdb lists one record per CDR3 protein. The data hold around 340,000 distinct CDR3 sequences, with 20% observed a single time. Sequencing used peripheral blood mononuclear cells (PBMCs), obtained when the disease was refractory, from a patient treated with antithyroid drugs. These receptors all stem from a female donor with Graves disease.

The chain uses TRBV7-9 and TRBJ1-3, with D possibly matching TRBD1 (5 bases). V was pared by 5 bases and J by 4 bases, with 15 bases between. CDR1 and CDR2 from the germline V gene are SEHNR and FQNEAQ (reference sequence). The CDR3 runs 15 residues. CDR3 DNA sequence: TGTGCCAGCAGCGCCCCCGGACAAGACGGAAACACCATATATTTT. It encodes CASSAPGQDGNTIYF.

This clonotype was recorded at least ten times. The V gene is TRBV2, the J gene TRBJ2-7, with 13 bases lining up with TRBD2. Germline V gene sequence: CDR1 SNHLY, CDR2 FYNNEI. The CDR3 spans 16 residues. V was pared by 4 bases and J by 3 bases, with 6 bases of the junction left unmatched. The CDR3 region is CASSGLGLAGYYEQYF. The CDR3 region has the DNA TGTGCCAGCAGTGGTCTGGGACTAGCGGGATACTACGAGCAGTACTTC.

This clonotype was observed many times. The chain employs TRBV12-3 or TRBV12-4 and TRBJ1-2; 9 bases fit TRBD1. This CDR3 has 18 residues. The trim removed 5 bases at V and 1 base at J, leaving 14 bases unmatched. CDR3 sequence reads: CASSPVRDRASFNYGYTF. The CDR3 nucleotides read TGTGCCAGCAGTCCGGTCCGGGACAGGGCCTCCTTTAACTATGGCTACACCTTC.

V usage is TRBV6-2 or TRBV6-3 and J usage is TRBJ1-2; 9 bases are a match to TRBD1. The CDR3 consists of 16 residues. The trim removed 5 bases at V and 7 bases at J, leaving 14 bases unmatched. Germline V gives CDR1 MNHEY, CDR2 SVGEGT. In nucleotides, the CDR3 is TGTGCCAGCAGTGATCTCTGGACAGGGGAAGCGGGTGGCTACACCTTC. It translates to CASSDLWTGEAGGYTF.

This clonotype has a single count. The chain has TRBV4-1 and TRBJ2-5, with D maybe TRBD1 (6 bases). This CDR3 comprises 15 residues. The V gene's germline CDR1 is MGHRA and CDR2 YSYEKL. V lost 2 bases to trimming and J lost 4 bases, with 14 bases between them. CDR3 bases: TGCGCCAGCAGCCAACCCACCAGGGGCCGAGAGACCCAGTACTTC. Its protein is CASSQPTRGRETQYF.

Of note for this clonotype: A read error may account for a junction end that differs from germline. The chain uses TRBV20-1 and TRBJ2-2; D perhaps matches TRBD2 (5 bases). The germline gives CDR1 DFQATT, CDR2 SNEGSKA (reference sequence). The CDR3 sequence is 11 residues long. This CDR3 reads CSASFAGEPFF. The CDR3, as DNA: TGCAGTGCTAGCTTTGCCGGGGAGCCGTTTTTT.

This clonotype was recorded a few times. A much larger clonotype is one base distant, so this may be a read error. The chain couples TRBV28 to TRBJ2-2, with a possible D match to TRBD2 (5 bases). The CDR3 sequence is 14 residues long. The germline CDR1 and CDR2 sequences are MDHEN and SYDVKM. The CDR3, as DNA: TGTGCCAGCAGTTTTCGAGAGTCAACCGGGGAGCCGTTTTTT. Protein sequence: CASSFRESTGEPFF.

This chain links TRBV12-3 or TRBV12-4 with TRBJ2-5, with D hard to call. Deletions cut 6 bases from V and 4 bases from J, with 18 bases between. CDR3 length: 15 residues. CDR3 loop: CASSHGSRVTETQYF. The DNA of the CDR3 is TGTGCCAGCAGCCACGGTTCGAGAGTCACAGAGACCCAGTACTTC.

This clonotype has a count of ten or more. The chain employs TRBV10-3 and TRBJ2-7; TRBD1 aligns across 11 bases. The CDR3 sequence is 15 residues long. The ends lost 6 bases at V and 3 bases at J; junction bases unmatched: 7. Germline CDR1 reads ENHRY; CDR2 reads SYGVKD. The CDR3 region is CAISPSDRGLYEQYF. The CDR3 bases are TGTGCCATCAGCCCCTCGGACAGGGGGCTCTACGAGCAGTACTTC.

Of note for this clonotype: A much larger clone differs from this one at a single base, so this may be a read error. The V and J genes are TRBV7-8 and TRBJ1-4; D unclear. The CDR3 extends over 17 amino acids. Germline loops: CDR1 SGHVS, CDR2 FQNEAQ. The CDR3 DNA reads as TGTGCCAGCAGCATGCGCTCGGCGGTTGCAACTAATGAAGAACTGTTTTTT. Its protein is CASSMRSAVATNEELFF.

The rearrangement joins TRBV7-9 to TRBJ1-6; TRBD1 might be the D (6 bases). CDR1 is SEHNR, CDR2 FQNEAQ, per germline (reference sequence). With 4 bases removed from V and 5 bases from J, the gap between germline ends came to 12 bases. This CDR3 has 15 residues. CDR3 coding DNA: TGTGCCAGCAGCTCCGGGACACTTGATAATTCACCCCTCCACTTT. Translated, it gives CASSSGTLDNSPLHF. Complete variable domain (other parts from reference TRBV7-9 and TRBJ1-6): DTGVSQNPRHKITKRGQNVTFRCDPISEHNRLYWYRQTLGQGPEFLTYFQNEAQLEKSRLLSDRFSAERPKGSFSTLEIQRTEQGDSAMYLCASSSGTLDNSPLHFGNGTRLTVT.

The V call is TRBV10-3, the J call TRBJ2-3; the D gene is possibly TRBD2 (6 bases). Trimming cost V 6 bases and J 4 bases, with 14 bases left between them. The V gene's germline CDR1 is ENHRY and CDR2 SYGVKD. The CDR3 loop spans 14 amino acids. The CDR3 DNA reads as TGTGCCATCAGAAGTCCGGGACTCTCAGATACGCAGTATTTT. Translating gives CAIRSPGLSDTQYF.

There are many counts of this clonotype. The chain has TRBV2 and TRBJ1-1; D may be TRBD1 (6 bases). CDR1 and CDR2 (germline): SNHLY, FYNNEI. Between the trimmed V and J ends, which lost 4 bases and 2 bases, there was a span of 14 bases. CDR3 length equals 15 residues. CDR3 sequence (DNA): TGTGCCAGCAGTGGGTGGACAGCTGGAAACACTGAAGCTTTCTTT. Residues: CASSGWTAGNTEAFF.

This clonotype came up many times. A junction end diverges from the germline sequence, so it may reflect a read error. The chain recombines TRBV3-1 with TRBJ1-2; possibly TRBD1 for D (6 bases). The CDR3 consists of 11 residues. CDR1 and CDR2 (germline): LGHDT, YNNKEL (reference sequence). The chain's CDR3 is CASSAAGGCTF. CDR3 bases: TGTGCCAGCAGCGCTGCTGGGGGCTGCACCTTC.

This clonotype was counted many times. The chain joins TRBV12-3 or TRBV12-4 to TRBJ2-2, with TRBD1 matching 11 bases. The CDR3 sequence is 15 residues long. V was clipped by 3 bases and J by 4 bases; unmatched bases: 1. The CDR3 DNA is TGTGCCAGCAGTTTTGGGACAGGGGGCACCGGGGAGCTGTTTTTT. This translates into CASSFGTGGTGELFF.

This clonotype was counted at least ten times. The chain is built from TRBV20-1 and TRBJ1-4, with D perhaps matching TRBD1 (5 bases). Germline V gene lookup returns CDR1 DFQATT and CDR2 SNEGSKA (reference sequence). The CDR3 is made up of 15 amino acids. With 3 bases removed from V and 5 bases from J, the gap between germline ends came to 16 bases. The CDR3 here is CSASTDRSGNEKLFF. The CDR3 DNA sequence: TGCAGTGCTAGCACTGACAGATCCGGGAATGAAAAACTGTTTTTT.

In this sample, this clonotype turned up a few times. This chain links TRBV7-9 with TRBJ2-7, with TRBD1 matching over 7 bases. Per germline, CDR1 SEHNR and CDR2 FQNEAQ (reference sequence). With V trimmed by 3 bases and J by 2 bases, 10 bases remained unmatched. This CDR3 spans 16 amino acids. CDR3 in DNA: TGTGCCAGCAGCTTTAGTGCTCGACAGGGAACCTACGAGCAGTACTTC. The encoded protein is CASSFSARQGTYEQYF. Based on the CDR3 plus reference TRBV7-9 and TRBJ2-7, the full variable domain is DTGVSQNPRHKITKRGQNVTFRCDPISEHNRLYWYRQTLGQGPEFLTYFQNEAQLEKSRLLSDRFSAERPKGSFSTLEIQRTEQGDSAMYLCASSFSARQGTYEQYFGPGTRLTVT.

This clonotype came up many times. The gene calls are TRBV6-2 or TRBV6-3 and TRBJ2-7; 7 bases are shared with TRBD2. Per the germline V gene, CDR1 is MNHEY and CDR2 is SVGEGT. With V trimmed by 7 bases and J by 7 bases, 19 bases remained unmatched. The CDR3 is 16 residues long. In DNA, the CDR3 is TGTGCCAGCACCATCTCTGGGGGGGATCCCAGGCGGGAGCAGTACTTC. As protein: CASTISGGDPRREQYF.

The V gene is TRBV20-1, the J gene TRBJ2-7; D gene unclear. The CDR3 is made up of 13 amino acids. Trimming stripped 1 base from V and 4 bases from J, with 11 bases between. The V gene's germline CDR1 is DFQATT and CDR2 SNEGSKA (reference sequence). The CDR3 reads CSARGGSRYEQYF. The CDR3 bases are TGCAGTGCTAGAGGCGGATCACGATACGAGCAGTACTTC.